What follows are 26 T cell receptor beta chains derived from one specimen sequenced in a study of CD8 T cells in Susac syndrome. cDNA came from approximately 0.5 to 1 ug RNA primed by random hexamers. One entry per CDR3 protein, called by TCRdb with MiXCR from the immunoSEQ multiplex PCR reads. The sample gives about 140,000 distinct CDR3 sequences, approximately 95% of which show up once; 0.14% is in the top ten. Sample: CD4+ T cells from PBMCs. All receptors come from a human donor with Susac syndrome.

The chain joins TRBV5-1 to TRBJ2-5; TRBD1 matches 7 bases. This CDR3 is built from 14 residues. Trimming at V came to 5 bases and at J to 4 bases, leaving 8 bases not matched to a gene. Germline assignment: CDR1 SGHRS and CDR2 YFSETQ. The CDR3 protein is CASRRGQVGETQYF. For the CDR3, the DNA is TGCGCCAGCAGGAGGGGGCAGGTGGGAGAGACCCAGTACTTC.

The CDR3: CSVTTPVNTEAFF. CDR3 DNA sequence: TGCAGCGTTACAACCCCGGTGAACACTGAAGCTTTCTTT. The chain uses TRBV29-1 and TRBJ1-1; D remains ambiguous. The germline V gene encodes CDR1 SQVTM and CDR2 ANQGSEA. There are 13 residues in the CDR3. The V end lost 5 bases, the J end lost 0 bases, and 10 bases lay between the germline ends.

The chain is built from TRBV20-1 and TRBJ2-3; a weak D match, TRBD1 (6 bases). Between the trimmed V and J ends, which lost 0 bases and 4 bases, there was a span of 14 bases. CDR1 and CDR2 from the germline V gene are DFQATT and SNEGSKA (reference sequence). This CDR3 is built from 15 residues. DNA of the CDR3: TGCAGTGCTAGAGATCAAGGGGGAGTGGCAGATACGCAGTATTTT. Amino acids: CSARDQGGVADTQYF.

The chain combines TRBV30 with TRBJ2-1; no clear D. Deletions cut 5 bases from V and 2 bases from J, with 19 bases between. Looked up from germline, CDR1 is GTSNPN and CDR2 is SVGIG (reference sequence). The CDR3 loop spans 16 amino acids. The CDR3 sequence: CAWSKGRLTAYNEQFF. CDR3 nucleotide sequence: TGTGCCTGGTCCAAAGGAAGATTAACGGCCTACAATGAGCAGTTCTTC.

This clonotype is a singleton in its sample. V and J are TRBV4-3 and TRBJ2-1; 7 bases map to TRBD2. From germline, CDR1 is LGHNA and CDR2 YSLEER. With 0 bases clipped from V and 1 base from J, the junction kept 6 bases outside the gene matches. The CDR3 length is 17 residues. CDR3 sequence (DNA): TGCGCCAGCAGCCAAGAGTACCAGCGGGGTTCCTACAATGAGCAGTTCTTC. This translates into CASSQEYQRGSYNEQFF.

The chain recombines TRBV19 with TRBJ2-1; D is uncertain. V was shortened by 1 base and J by 9 bases, with 13 bases between the two germline ends. CDR1 and CDR2 from the germline V gene are LNHDA and SQIVND (reference sequence). This CDR3 region has 14 residues. CDR3 DNA: TGTGCCAGTAGTATAGGAAGGATGGGTCTTGAGCAGTTCTTC. It is translated as CASSIGRMGLEQFF. The whole variable domain, filled in from reference TRBV19 and TRBJ2-1, reads DGGITQSPKYLFRKEGQNVTLSCEQNLNHDAMYWYRQDPGQGLRLIYYSQIVNDFQKGDIAEGYSVSREKKESFPLTVTSAQKNPTAFYLCASSIGRMGLEQFFGPGTRLTVL.

The chain combines TRBV7-3 with TRBJ2-3, with a possible D match to TRBD2 (6 bases). CDR3 size: 16 residues. Trimming removed 2 bases at V and 0 bases at J, with 12 bases between. The germline gives CDR1 SGHTA, CDR2 FQGTGA. DNA of the CDR3: TGTGCCAGCAGCTTAGGGTCAGCGGGTAGCACAGATACGCAGTATTTT. Its translation: CASSLGSAGSTDTQYF.

The chain joins TRBV5-1 to TRBJ2-7; TRBD1 matches at 8 bases. The CDR3 is 17 amino acids. CDR1 is SGHRS and CDR2 is YFSETQ in the germline V gene. V shed 1 base and J 1 base; nucleotides not matched to a gene: 10. The DNA of the CDR3 is TGCGCCAGCAGCTTGACCATCGGACAGGGTGGATCCTACGAGCAGTACTTC. Protein: CASSLTIGQGGSYEQYF. Full variable domain (missing parts from reference TRBV5-1 and TRBJ2-7): KAGVTQTPRYLIKTRGQQVTLSCSPISGHRSVSWYQQTPGQGLQFLFEYFSETQRNKGNFPGRFSGRQFSNSRSEMNVSTLELGDSALYLCASSLTIGQGGSYEQYFGPGTRLTVT.

The chain combines TRBV25-1 with TRBJ2-5; a weak D match, TRBD2 (7 bases). The CDR3 consists of 14 residues. The germline V gene encodes CDR1 MGHDK and CDR2 SYGVNS. V lost 4 bases, J lost 5 bases, and 14 bases lay in between. In nucleotides, the CDR3 is TGTGCCAGCAGTGGGGCGGGGGCGGTGGAGACCCAGTACTTC. It translates to CASSGAGAVETQYF.

The chain combines TRBV12-3 or TRBV12-4 with TRBJ2-7; possible D gene TRBD2, 6 bases. CDR3 length: 14 residues. V gave up 5 bases and J gave up 3 bases, with 14 bases separating them. DNA of the CDR3: TGTGCCAGCAGTCCCCAGGGACTTCTCTACGAGCAGTACTTC. Amino acids: CASSPQGLLYEQYF.

The chain is built from TRBV12-3 or TRBV12-4 and TRBJ2-1; the D gene is possibly TRBD2 (6 bases). The CDR3 has 13 amino acids. Trimming pared 7 bases from V and 0 bases from J, leaving 7 bases between. CDR3 sequence reads: CASTGSSYNEQFF. Here the CDR3 DNA reads TGTGCCAGCACCGGGAGCTCCTACAATGAGCAGTTCTTC.

The rearrangement uses TRBV27 and TRBJ2-7; a possible D gene is TRBD1 (6 bases). Trimming cost V 1 base and J 2 bases, with 9 bases left between them. The CDR3 has 14 residues. In germline, CDR1 is MNHEY, CDR2 SMNVEV (reference sequence). The CDR3 region is CASSLWDTPYEQYF. CDR3 DNA: TGTGCCAGCAGTTTATGGGACACTCCCTACGAGCAGTACTTC.

This clonotype has just a few counts. This chain joins TRBV18 and TRBJ2-7; D not resolved. Trimming stripped 3 bases from V and 7 bases from J, with 13 bases between. The germline gives CDR1 KGHSH, CDR2 LQKENI. The CDR3 totals 13 residues. The DNA of the CDR3 is TGTGCCAGCTCACCTCTCGTTGCCGAAGAGCAGTACTTC. Protein product: CASSPLVAEEQYF.

This rearrangement joins TRBV29-1 to TRBJ2-7; tentatively, D is TRBD1 (5 bases). The germline V gene has CDR1 SQVTM and CDR2 ANQGSEA. Trimming shortened V by 6 bases and J by 3 bases, and 15 bases separated the two germline ends. This CDR3 is 13 amino acids long. Here the CDR3 DNA reads TGCAGCGTGATATCAGGGAACCTCTACGAGCAGTACTTC. It translates to CSVISGNLYEQYF.

J is TRBJ1-1 and V is TRBV7-9; possible D gene TRBD1, 6 bases. V was shortened by 6 bases and J by 3 bases, with 14 bases between the two germline ends. The germline CDR1 and CDR2 sequences are SEHNR and FQNEAQ (reference sequence). This CDR3 is built from 14 residues. The CDR3 sequence: CASREKGGDTEAFF. As DNA, the CDR3 is TGTGCCAGCAGGGAAAAGGGGGGGGACACTGAAGCTTTCTTT.

The J gene is TRBJ1-1, the V gene TRBV9; no firm D call. Trimming shortened V by 0 bases and J by 1 base, and 7 bases separated the two germline ends. The CDR3 has 14 amino acids. The germline V gene encodes CDR1 SGDLS and CDR2 YYNGEE. The CDR3 is CASSVVAENTEAFF. In DNA, the CDR3 is TGTGCCAGCAGCGTAGTCGCCGAGAACACTGAAGCTTTCTTT. Full variable domain (outside the CDR3, taken from reference TRBV9 and TRBJ1-1): DSGVTQTPKHLITATGQRVTLRCSPRSGDLSVYWYQQSLDQGLQFLIQYYNGEERAKGNILERFSAQQFPDLHSELNLSSLELGDSALYFCASSVVAENTEAFFGQGTRLTVV.

The DNA for the CDR3 is TGTGCCAGCAGGGTGTTGGGGGGCTCAGAGACCCAGTACTTC. This sequence encodes CASRVLGGSETQYF. The chain uses TRBV12-3 or TRBV12-4 and TRBJ2-5; D assignment may be TRBD1 or TRBD2 (6 bases each). The CDR3 runs to 14 residues. V was shortened by 6 bases and J by 4 bases, with 15 bases between the two germline ends.

The rearrangement joins TRBV20-1 to TRBJ2-7; D is perhaps TRBD2 (6 bases). CDR1 and CDR2 from the germline V gene are DFQATT and SNEGSKA (reference sequence). Trimming cost V 1 base and J 5 bases, with 21 bases left between them. The CDR3 loop spans 16 amino acids. In DNA, the CDR3 is TGCAGTGCTAGAGGTTTGGGGGGTGGAGTTTCCGACGAGCAGTACTTC. The encoded protein is CSARGLGGGVSDEQYF.

The genes are TRBV5-4 and TRBJ2-5, with 7 bases that match TRBD1. CDR1 and CDR2 (germline): SGHNT, YYREEE (reference sequence). The CDR3 spans 15 residues. V trimming: 2 bases; J trimming: 4 bases; junction bases outside the gene matches: 8. Here the CDR3 DNA reads TGTGCCAGCAGCTTTACCAACAGGGGAGTAGAGACCCAGTACTTC. It is translated as CASSFTNRGVETQYF.

V usage is TRBV20-1 and J usage is TRBJ1-1; maybe TRBD1 (5 bases). Germline V gene lookup returns CDR1 DFQATT and CDR2 SNEGSKA (reference sequence). V lost 0 bases and J 7 bases, leaving 18 bases between the germline ends. The CDR3 is made up of 15 amino acids. The CDR3: CSARDESGREIEAFF. CDR3 in DNA: TGCAGTGCTAGAGATGAGAGCGGCAGGGAGATTGAAGCTTTCTTT.

The gene calls are TRBV27 and TRBJ2-5, with D possibly being TRBD2 (5 bases). Looked up from germline, CDR1 is MNHEY and CDR2 is SMNVEV (reference sequence). The V end was cut by 6 bases, the J end by 5 bases, with 10 bases between. This CDR3 comprises 12 residues. The CDR3 DNA follows: TGTGCCAGCAGAGGACCGGGGGAGACCCAGTACTTC. It encodes CASRGPGETQYF.

The genes are TRBV15 and TRBJ2-7, with 7 bases identical to TRBD1. The length of the CDR3 is 14 residues. Trimming at V came to 3 bases and at J to 4 bases, leaving 6 bases not matched to a gene. The germline CDR1 and CDR2 sequences are LNHNV and YYDKDF (reference sequence). Here the CDR3 reads CATSRGDSLYEQYF. CDR3 bases: TGTGCCACCAGCAGGGGGGACAGCCTTTACGAGCAGTACTTC. The complete variable domain, with remaining parts taken from reference TRBV15 and TRBJ2-7, reads DAMVIQNPRYQVTQFGKPVTLSCSQTLNHNVMYWYQQKSSQAPKLLFHYYDKDFNNEADTPDNFQSRRPNTSFCFLDIRSPGLGDTAMYLCATSRGDSLYEQYFGPGTRLTVT.

The rearrangement uses TRBV5-4 and TRBJ2-1, with 12 bases fitting TRBD2. Trimming took 4 bases from V and 1 from J; bases not matched to a gene: 3. CDR1 and CDR2 (germline): SGHNT, YYREEE (reference sequence). This CDR3 contains 16 residues. The CDR3 spells CASSTSGGPSYNEQFF. The CDR3, as DNA: TGTGCCAGCAGCACTAGCGGGGGGCCGTCCTACAATGAGCAGTTCTTC.

This chain joins TRBV28 and TRBJ1-2; 9 bases fit TRBD1. The CDR3 length is 16 residues. CDR1 is MDHEN, CDR2 SYDVKM, per germline. V dropped 7 bases and J dropped 0; count of bases not matched to a gene: 9. The CDR3 nucleotides read TGTGCCAGCACTCTTGGCGGGACAGGGCCTAACTATGGCTACACCTTC. Its translation: CASTLGGTGPNYGYTF.

The chain recombines TRBV10-3 with TRBJ1-5; no definite D call. Trimming took off 10 bases at V and 3 bases at J, with 16 bases between the two ends. The germline V gene encodes CDR1 ENHRY and CDR2 SYGVKD. The CDR3 contains 14 residues. For the CDR3, the DNA is TGTGCCACCGGTCGTGAGGCCGACAATCAGCCCCAGCATTTT. This translates into CATGREADNQPQHF.

V and J are TRBV14 and TRBJ2-6; 7 nucleotides line up with TRBD2. The V gene's germline CDR1 is SGHDN and CDR2 FVKESK. The trim removed 2 bases at V and 0 bases at J, leaving 1 base unmatched. This CDR3 spans 16 amino acids. CDR3 sequence: CASSQRTSSGANVLTF. The CDR3 nucleotides are TGTGCCAGCAGCCAAAGGACTAGCTCTGGGGCCAACGTCCTGACTTTC.